This T cell receptor (beta chain) was profiled in a study of cytomegalovirus exposure and HLA in healthy donors. Background on the study: Out of a few hundred genotyped donors, approximately 84% belonged to the Caucasian-associated ancestry cluster. Study-wide points: A later analysis appeared to link common viral pathogens to several of the most significant clusters. Using the classifier, cytomegalovirus status was reportedly diagnosed with high specificity and sensitivity.

Germline V lookup: CDR1 MNHEY, CDR2 SMNVEV (reference sequence). This CDR3 is 16 amino acids long. The V segment lost 5 bases and the J segment 7 bases; nucleotides outside the gene matches: 16. To note about this clone: What it binds is not known.

The primer mix had 60 Vbeta and 13 Jbeta primers. Repertoires were generated with immunoSEQ multiplex PCR, while TCRdb's copy carries only in-frame clones and drops some. The sample has some 190,000 clones, more than 75% seen once. The chain uses TRBV27 and TRBJ1-2, with TRBD1 matching over 7 bases. This receptor was identified in a woman between 50 and 59 years old in good health and CMV-seronegative. Sequences were obtained from PBMCs. The CDR3 loop is CASSPLQRQGSGGYTF. Written as DNA, the CDR3 is TGTGCCAGCAGTCCTCTACAGCGACAGGGTAGCGGTGGCTACACCTTC.